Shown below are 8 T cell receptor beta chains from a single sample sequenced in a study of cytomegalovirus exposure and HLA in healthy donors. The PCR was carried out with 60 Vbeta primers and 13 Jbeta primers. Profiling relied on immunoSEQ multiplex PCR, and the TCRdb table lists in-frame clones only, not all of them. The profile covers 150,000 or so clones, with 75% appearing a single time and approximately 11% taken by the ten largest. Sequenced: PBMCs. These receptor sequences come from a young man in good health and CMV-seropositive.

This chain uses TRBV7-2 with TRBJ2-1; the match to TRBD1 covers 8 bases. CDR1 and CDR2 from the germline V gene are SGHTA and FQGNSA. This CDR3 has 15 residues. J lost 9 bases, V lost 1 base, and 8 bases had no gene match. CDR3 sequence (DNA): TGTGCCAGCAGCTTAGGGGGGACAGGTATGATTGAGCAGTTCTTC. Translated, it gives CASSLGGTGMIEQFF.

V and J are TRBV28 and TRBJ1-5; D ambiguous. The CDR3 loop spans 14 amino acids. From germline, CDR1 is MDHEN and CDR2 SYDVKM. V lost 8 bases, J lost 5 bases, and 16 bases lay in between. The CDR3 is CASVPGGLDQPQHF. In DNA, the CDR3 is TGTGCCAGCGTTCCCGGAGGGTTGGATCAGCCCCAGCATTTT. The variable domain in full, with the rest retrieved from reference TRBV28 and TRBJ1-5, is DVKVTQSSRYLVKRTGEKVFLECVQDMDHENMFWYRQDPGLGLRLIYFSYDVKMKEKGDIPEGYSVSREKKERFSLILESASTNQTSMYLCASVPGGLDQPQHFGDGTRLSIL.

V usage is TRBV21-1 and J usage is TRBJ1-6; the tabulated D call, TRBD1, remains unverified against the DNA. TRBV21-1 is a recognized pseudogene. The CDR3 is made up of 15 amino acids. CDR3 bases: TGTGCCAGCAGCAAAGACAGCTCCTATAATTCACCCCTCCACTTT. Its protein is CASSKDSSYNSPLHF.

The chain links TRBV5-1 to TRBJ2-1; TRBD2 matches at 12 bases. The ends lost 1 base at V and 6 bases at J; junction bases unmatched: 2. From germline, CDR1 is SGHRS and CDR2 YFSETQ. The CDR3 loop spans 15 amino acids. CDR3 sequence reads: CASSLSTSGSNEQFF. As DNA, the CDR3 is TGCGCCAGCAGCTTGTCGACTAGCGGGAGCAATGAGCAGTTCTTC.

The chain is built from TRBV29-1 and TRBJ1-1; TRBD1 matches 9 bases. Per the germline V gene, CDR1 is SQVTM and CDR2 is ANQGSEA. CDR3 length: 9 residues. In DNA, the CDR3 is TGCAGGGGGACAGGGGAAGCTTTCTTT. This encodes CRGTGEAFF.

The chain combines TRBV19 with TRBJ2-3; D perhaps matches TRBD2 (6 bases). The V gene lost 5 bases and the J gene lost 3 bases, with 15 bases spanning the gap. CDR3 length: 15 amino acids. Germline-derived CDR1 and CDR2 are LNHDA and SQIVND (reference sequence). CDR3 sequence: CASSPPAGRTDTQYF. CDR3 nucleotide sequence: TGTGCCAGTAGTCCCCCCGCTGGGAGGACAGATACGCAGTATTTT. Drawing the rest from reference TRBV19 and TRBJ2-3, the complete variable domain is DGGITQSPKYLFRKEGQNVTLSCEQNLNHDAMYWYRQDPGQGLRLIYYSQIVNDFQKGDIAEGYSVSREKKESFPLTVTSAQKNPTAFYLCASSPPAGRTDTQYFGPGTRLTVL.

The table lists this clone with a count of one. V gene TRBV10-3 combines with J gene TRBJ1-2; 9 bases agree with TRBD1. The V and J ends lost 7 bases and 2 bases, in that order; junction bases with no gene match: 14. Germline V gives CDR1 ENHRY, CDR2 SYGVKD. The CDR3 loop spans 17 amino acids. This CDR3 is CAITNMVDRGDNYGYTF. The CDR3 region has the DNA TGTGCCATCACTAATATGGTGGACAGGGGAGACAACTATGGCTACACCTTC.

The chain's CDR3 is CASSTSRDRGWNFYEQYF. CDR3 sequence (DNA): TGTGCCAGCAGCACGTCCCGGGACAGGGGTTGGAATTTCTACGAGCAGTACTTC. The chain has TRBV7-9 and TRBJ2-7, with TRBD1 identical over 10 bases. The CDR3 is 18 amino acids. The germline V gene has CDR1 SEHNR and CDR2 FQNEAQ (reference sequence). V gave up 5 bases and J gave up 3 bases; unmatched junction bases: 16.